The rows below give T cell receptor beta chains drawn from one sample of a study of T cells in Graves' hyperthyroidism and ophthalmopathy. TCRdb ran MiXCR on the multiplex PCR reads and lists one entry per CDR3 protein. This sample has 250,000 or so distinct CDR3 sequences, with about a sixth found just once. Sample: blood. These receptors came from a woman aged 18 to 35 with Graves' ophthalmopathy. Each CDR3 is given with its conserved first and last residue. D genes are given only for firm matches. Size is stated for part of the rows, as once, few or many counts, or as a class when the clone is expanded.

d_call | cdr3_length | clone_size | j_call | v_call | cdr3_nt | cdr3_aa
. | 14 | many | TRBJ1-4 | TRBV7-9 | TGTGCCAGCAGCTTAGACGCAACTAATGAAAAACTGTTTTTT | CASSLDATNEKLFF
. | 15 | many | TRBJ2-5 | TRBV20-1 | TGCAGTGCCACGCCCCGAGGGGGGCGGCAAGAGACCCAGTACTTC | CSATPRGGRQETQYF
. | 14 | many | TRBJ2-3 | TRBV7-9 | TGTGCCAGCAGCTCCGGGACTAGCACAGATACGCAGTATTTT | CASSSGTSTDTQYF
TRBD1 | 15 | many | TRBJ2-5 | TRBV29-1 | TGCAGCGTCGCCACCGGGACAGGGAGACAAGAGACCCAGTACTTC | CSVATGTGRQETQYF
TRBD1 | 15 | many | TRBJ1-4 | TRBV7-8 | TGTGCCAGCAGCTCCCGGGGGACAGGGGATGGAAAACTGTTTTTT | CASSSRGTGDGKLFF
TRBD1 | 14 | many | TRBJ2-1 | TRBV19 | TGTGCCAGTAGGTTGATGACAGGGGCTATTGAGCAGTTCTTC | CASRLMTGAIEQFF
. | 15 | few | TRBJ1-4 | TRBV14 | TGTGCCAGCAGCCAATTTACCGCAACTAATGAAAAACTGGTTTTT | CASSQFTATNEKLVF
. | 13 | . | TRBJ1-6 | TRBV7-2 | TGTGTCAGCAGCACGGACAGAAATTCACCCCTCCACTTT | CVSSTDRNSPLHF
. | 15 | few | TRBJ2-2 | TRBV7-9 | TGTGCCAGCAGCTTTTCGGGACTGCTCACCGGGGAGCTGTTTTTT | CASSFSGLLTGELFF
TRBD2 | 17 | many | TRBJ2-7 | TRBV27 | TGTGCCAGCAGCTCACATGCCGGGACTAGCATCTCCTACGAGCAGTACTTC | CASSSHAGTSISYEQYF
TRBD1 | 16 | many | TRBJ1-5 | TRBV28 | TGTGCCAGCAGTTTCCCCCGACAGGGAGTGAGTCAGCCCCAGCATTTT | CASSFPRQGVSQPQHF
TRBD1 | 12 | many | TRBJ1-4 | TRBV30 | TGTGCCTGGAGTGCCGGGACAGAGAAACTGTTTTTT | CAWSAGTEKLFF
TRBD2 | 17 | many | TRBJ2-3 | TRBV9 | TGTGCCAGCAGCGTAGATCGGATAGCGGGCGATTTTGATACGCAGTATTTT | CASSVDRIAGDFDTQYF
TRBD2 | 16 | many | TRBJ2-1 | TRBV20-1 | TGCAGTGCTGCCGAATCGGGGAGCGGGAAGTTGGATGAGCAGTTCTTC | CSAAESGSGKLDEQFF
TRBD1 | 15 | . | TRBJ1-2 | TRBV6-5 | TGTGCCAGCAGTTACCCGACAGGGGACGGCTATGGCTACACCTTC | CASSYPTGDGYGYTF
TRBD2 | 16 | many | TRBJ2-1 | TRBV24-1 | TGTGCCACCAGTGCCGGGGGGGGGGCCTCCTACAATGAGCAGTTCTTC | CATSAGGGASYNEQFF
TRBD1 | 13 | many | TRBJ1-2 | TRBV20-1 | TGCAGTGCTTTTTCTTCCGGGACAGCCAGCTACACCTTC | CSAFSSGTASYTF
TRBD2 | 17 | many | TRBJ2-7 | TRBV5-1 | TGCGCCAGCAGCTTGTCTAGACGGGAGGGCCACTCCTACGAGCAGTACTTC | CASSLSRREGHSYEQYF
TRBD1 | 15 | many | TRBJ2-1 | TRBV19 | TGTGCCAGTAGAGGTTGGACAGGGGTGTTGGATGAGCAGTTCTTC | CASRGWTGVLDEQFF
. | 16 | many | TRBJ1-2 | TRBV28 | TGTGCCAGCAGTTCCTCTAAGGGTGGTACCAACTATGGCTACACCTTC | CASSSSKGGTNYGYTF
TRBD1 | 13 | many | TRBJ1-4 | TRBV6-1 | TGTGCCAGCCAGGACAGGACAGTAGAAAAACTGTTTTTT | CASQDRTVEKLFF
. | 13 | few | TRBJ1-4 | TRBV2 | TGTGCCAGCACCAGGACGGATAATGAAAAACTGTTTTTT | CASTRTDNEKLFF
TRBD2 | 14 | few | TRBJ2-5 | TRBV19 | TGTGCCAGTAGTATGACTAGCACCGGGGAGACCCAGTACTTC | CASSMTSTGETQYF
. | 13 | many | TRBJ1-6 | TRBV7-9 | TGTGCCAGCAGCCCCGGGACAAGCTTACCCCTCCACTTT | CASSPGTSLPLHF
. | 13 | many | TRBJ1-1 | TRBV20-1 | TGCAGTGCTAGAGTTTGGGGTTCTGGTGAAGCTTTCTTT | CSARVWGSGEAFF
TRBD1 | 18 | . | TRBJ1-5 | TRBV28 | TGTGCCAGCAGTTCTCTCGGGACAGGTGGAAAGAGCAATCAGCCCCAGCATTTT | CASSSLGTGGKSNQPQHF
TRBD2 | 14 | many | TRBJ2-4 | TRBV7-9 | TGTGCCAGCAGCCGGGGGGGAGCCAAAAACATTCAGTACTTC | CASSRGGAKNIQYF
TRBD1 | 14 | many | TRBJ1-3 | TRBV27 | TGTGCCAGCAGTTCCGGGACAGGTGGAAACACCATATATTTT | CASSSGTGGNTIYF
TRBD1 | 15 | . | TRBJ2-7 | TRBV18 | TGTGCCAGCTCACGAGGGACAGGGGGGGAGGACGAGCAGTACTTC | CASSRGTGGEDEQYF
TRBD2 | 15 | many | TRBJ2-7 | TRBV6-2/TRBV6-3 | TGTGCCAGCAGTCATCGACTAGCGGACTCCTACGAGCAGTACTTC | CASSHRLADSYEQYF
. | 16 | . | TRBJ2-5 | TRBV4-1 | TGCGCCAGCAGCCTCGAACTACCGAACACCCAAGAGACCCAGTACTTC | CASSLELPNTQETQYF
. | 17 | . | TRBJ1-5 | TRBV6-9 | TGTGCCAGCAGTTACTCGAAAAGGGCAGGGGGCAATCAGCCCCAGCATTTT | CASSYSKRAGGNQPQHF
. | 14 | few | TRBJ2-5 | TRBV15 | TGTGCCACCAGCAGAGCCAGGTACCAAGAGACCCAGTACTTC | CATSRARYQETQYF
. | 14 | many | TRBJ1-5 | TRBV5-1 | TGCGCCAGCAGCCCCTACGGCGGCGCCGGGCCCCAGCATTTT | CASSPYGGAGPQHF
. | 15 | many | TRBJ1-5 | TRBV6-2/TRBV6-3 | TGTGCGAGCCAGGTCGAAGGACGGCTCAATCAGCCCCAGCATTTT | CASQVEGRLNQPQHF
. | 16 | many | TRBJ2-2 | TRBV11-2 | TGTGCCAGCAGCTTAACGGACGCGGGTGCGACCGGGGAGCTGTTTTTT | CASSLTDAGATGELFF
TRBD1 | 14 | many | TRBJ1-2 | TRBV7-2 | TGTGCCAGCAGCCCGAACCAGGGGGCGGTTGGCTACACCTTC | CASSPNQGAVGYTF
. | 15 | many | TRBJ1-6 | TRBV7-9 | TGTGCCAGCAGCTTAGTTGAGGGTTACAATTCACCCCTCCACTTT | CASSLVEGYNSPLHF
. | 13 | . | TRBJ2-7 | TRBV19 | TGTGCCAGTAGTATAACATTCTCCTACGAGCAGTACTTC | CASSITFSYEQYF
TRBD1 | 15 | many | TRBJ2-1 | TRBV19 | TGTGCCACTTGTCCCGGGACAGGGACCTACAATGAGCAGTTCTTC | CATCPGTGTYNEQFF
. | 16 | many | TRBJ2-2 | TRBV2 | TGTGCCAGCAGTGATAAAGGGACACCGAACACCGGGGAGCTGTTTTTT | CASSDKGTPNTGELFF
. | 12 | many | TRBJ2-4 | TRBV28 | TGTGCCAGCAGTTACACGAACAGAATTCAGTACTTC | CASSYTNRIQYF
. | 13 | many | TRBJ2-1 | TRBV2 | TGTGCCAGCCTAGAACGCTCGGGCAATGAGCAGTTCTTC | CASLERSGNEQFF
TRBD2 | 15 | many | TRBJ2-1 | TRBV12-3/TRBV12-4 | TGTGCCAGCAGGGAAAGCGGGACTAGCGTTGGTGAGCAGTTCTTC | CASRESGTSVGEQFF
. | 14 | . | TRBJ2-7 | TRBV28 | TGTGCCAGCAGTTTGACAGAAACCTCCTACGAGCAGTACTTC | CASSLTETSYEQYF
. | 15 | many | TRBJ1-1 | TRBV2 | TGTGCCAGCAGGTCCGCCACGGGCCCTGACACTGAAGCTTTCTTT | CASRSATGPDTEAFF